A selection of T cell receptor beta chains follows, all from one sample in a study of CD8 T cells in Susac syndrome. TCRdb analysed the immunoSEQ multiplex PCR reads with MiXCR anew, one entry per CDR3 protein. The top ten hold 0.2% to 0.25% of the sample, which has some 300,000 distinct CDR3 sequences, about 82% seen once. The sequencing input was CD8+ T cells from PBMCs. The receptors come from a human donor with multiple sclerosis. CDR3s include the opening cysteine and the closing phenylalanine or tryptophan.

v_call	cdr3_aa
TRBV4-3	CASSQVAGGPQTQYF
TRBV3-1	CASSPDTFYNEQFF
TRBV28	CASSPDGYNEQFF
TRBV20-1	CSATPYGRAATNEKLFF
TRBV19	CASSMRQGMYNQPQHF
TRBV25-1	CASTLRAGSGDTQYF
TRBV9	CASSVALGAGVGGELFF
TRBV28	CASSSGTPNTEAFF
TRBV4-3	CASSQDSAYSGNTIYF
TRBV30	CAWSPDFNTEAFF
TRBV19	CASSIFVIYGYTF
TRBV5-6	CASGTKRAKNIQYF
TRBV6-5	CASSYAGHTQYF
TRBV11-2	CASSSALLAETQYF
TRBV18	CASSPPYVGYRANTGELFF
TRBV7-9	CASSLRTSGPSYNEQFF
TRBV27	CASSTTGAGQYF
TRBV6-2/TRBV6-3	CASSYSMPSGIMGETQYF
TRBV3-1	CASSQGGPNQPQHF